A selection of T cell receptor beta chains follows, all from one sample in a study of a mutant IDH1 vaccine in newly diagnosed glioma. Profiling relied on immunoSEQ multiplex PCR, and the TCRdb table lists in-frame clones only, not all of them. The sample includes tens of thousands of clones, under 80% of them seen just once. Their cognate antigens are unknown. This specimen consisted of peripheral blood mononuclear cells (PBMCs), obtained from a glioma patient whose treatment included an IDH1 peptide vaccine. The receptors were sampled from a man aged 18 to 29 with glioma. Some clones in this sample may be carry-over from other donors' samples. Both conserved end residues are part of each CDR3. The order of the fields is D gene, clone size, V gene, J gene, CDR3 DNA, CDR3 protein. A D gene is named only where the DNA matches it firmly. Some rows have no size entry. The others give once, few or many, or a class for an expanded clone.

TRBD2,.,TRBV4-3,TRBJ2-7,TGCGCCAGCAGCCAGGGGGGGTACGAGCAGTACTTC,CASSQGGYEQYF
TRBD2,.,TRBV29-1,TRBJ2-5,TGCAGCGTGGAGAGCGGGGGTTTCCAAGAGACCCAGTACTTC,CSVESGGFQETQYF
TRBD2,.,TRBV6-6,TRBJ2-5,TGTGCCAGCAGCCTAGCGGAACAAGAGACCCAGTACTTC,CASSLAEQETQYF
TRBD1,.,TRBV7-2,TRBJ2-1,TGTGCCAGCCAAACCGGGACAGGCAACTATGAGCAGTTCTTC,CASQTGTGNYEQFF
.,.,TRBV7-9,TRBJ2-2,TGTGCCAGCAGCTTAGGGGGCGGACAGAACACCGGGGAGCTGTTTTTT,CASSLGGGQNTGELFF
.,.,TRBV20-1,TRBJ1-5,TGCAGTGCTAGTGAGTTATGGCCCCAGCATTTT,CSASELWPQHF
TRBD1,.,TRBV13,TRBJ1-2,TGTGCCAGCAGCTTTGGGACAGAAACTTTCTATGGCTACACCTTC,CASSFGTETFYGYTF
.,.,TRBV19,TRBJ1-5,TGTGCCAGTAGTATAGATGGTCCGGGGGCTGTCTATCAGCCCCAGCATTTT,CASSIDGPGAVYQPQHF
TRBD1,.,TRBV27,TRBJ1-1,TGTGCCAGCAGCCTCGGACAGGTCCGGAGTGAAGCTTTCTTT,CASSLGQVRSEAFF
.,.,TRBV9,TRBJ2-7,TGTGCCAGCAGCGTAGACCCAGGGCAAGACGGGCAGTACTTC,CASSVDPGQDGQYF
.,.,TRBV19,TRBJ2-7,TGTGCCAGTAGTATGGTGAATCGGGGGCCCGACGAGCAGTACTTC,CASSMVNRGPDEQYF
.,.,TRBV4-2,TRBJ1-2,TGTGCCAGCAGCCAGAACGGTCTCAAGGATGGCTACACCTTC,CASSQNGLKDGYTF
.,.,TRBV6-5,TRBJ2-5,TGTGCCAGCAGTTGGGCCACCGCAGAGACCCAGTACTTC,CASSWATAETQYF
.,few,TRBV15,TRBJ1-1,TGTGCCACCAGCATAGAACCCCGAACCACGGAGCGAGCTTTCTTT,CATSIEPRTTERAFF
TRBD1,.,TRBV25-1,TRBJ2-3,TGTGCCAGCAGTAAACAGGGGACGCTCACAGATACGCAGTATTTT,CASSKQGTLTDTQYF
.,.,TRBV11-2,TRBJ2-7,TGTGCCAGCAGCTTCGCAGGTTTAATCTACGAGCAGTACTTC,CASSFAGLIYEQYF
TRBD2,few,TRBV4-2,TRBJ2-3,TGTGCCAGCAGCCAAGACTTCCCCCCGGCTAGCGGGGGTGGAGATACGCAGTATTTT,CASSQDFPPASGGGDTQYF
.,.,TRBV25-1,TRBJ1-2,TGTGCCAGCAGTGGGACTGACCGAAAAGGCTATGGCTACACCTTC,CASSGTDRKGYGYTF
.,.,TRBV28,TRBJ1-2,TGTGCCAGCAGCCTGGGACACTATGGCTACACCTTC,CASSLGHYGYTF
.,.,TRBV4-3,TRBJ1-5,TGCGCCAGCAGCCAATTGGGGAGCAATCAGCCCCAGCATTTT,CASSQLGSNQPQHF
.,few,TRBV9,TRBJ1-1,TGTGCCAGCAGCCCGGGGACGGGGAACACTGAAGCTTTCTTT,CASSPGTGNTEAFF
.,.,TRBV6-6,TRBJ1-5,TGTGCCAGCACTTCGACCCTCAATCAGCCCCAGCATTTT,CASTSTLNQPQHF
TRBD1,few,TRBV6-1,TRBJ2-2,TGTGCCAGCAGAACCGGGACAGGGGTGACCGGGGAGCTGTTTTTT,CASRTGTGVTGELFF
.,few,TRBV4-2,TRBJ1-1,TGTGCCAGCAGCCAAGATCCGAGGGATCGAAACACTGAAGCTTTCTTT,CASSQDPRDRNTEAFF
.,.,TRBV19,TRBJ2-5,TGTGCCAGTAGTCCCGGGGGGCTTTGGCAAGAGACCCAGTACTTC,CASSPGGLWQETQYF
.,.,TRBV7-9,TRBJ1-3,TGTGCCAGCAGTTCCACCAACACCATATATTTT,CASSSTNTIYF
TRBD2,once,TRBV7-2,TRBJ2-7,TGTGCCAGCAGCCCGGGACTAGGACGCTACGAGCAGTACTTC,CASSPGLGRYEQYF
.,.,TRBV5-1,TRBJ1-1,TGCGCCAGCACCCTCAACCTCTACCACACTGAAGCTTTCTTT,CASTLNLYHTEAFF
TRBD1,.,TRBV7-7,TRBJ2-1,TGTGCTAGCAGCTCAGGGGACAGCCCTTACAATGAGCAGTTCTTC,CASSSGDSPYNEQFF
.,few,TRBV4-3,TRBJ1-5,TGCGCCAGCAGCCAAGTCCAGTCAAGTATGCAGCCCCAGCATTTT,CASSQVQSSMQPQHF
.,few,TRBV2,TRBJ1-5,TGTGCCAGCACGACGAAGGGGGGCAATCAGCCCCAGCATTTT,CASTTKGGNQPQHF
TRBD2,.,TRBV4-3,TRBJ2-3,TGCGCCAGCAGCCAAGATTCTAGCGGGTGGAGCACAGATACGCAGTATTTT,CASSQDSSGWSTDTQYF
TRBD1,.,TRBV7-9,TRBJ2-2,TGTGCCAGCAGCCGAGGGACAGATTGGACATTCACCGGGGAGCTGTTTTTT,CASSRGTDWTFTGELFF
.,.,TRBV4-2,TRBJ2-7,TGTGCCAGCAGCCAAGATACGGGTTTCAACTACGAGCAGTACTTC,CASSQDTGFNYEQYF
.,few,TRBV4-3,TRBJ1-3,TGCGCCAGCAGCCAAGACAGGGGAACGGGAAACACCATATATTTT,CASSQDRGTGNTIYF
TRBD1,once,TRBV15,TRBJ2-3,TGTGCCACCAGCAGAGGAGGACAGGCCACAGATACGCAGTATTTT,CATSRGGQATDTQYF
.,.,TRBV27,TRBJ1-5,TGTGCCAGCAGCTCAAGACTTCAGCCTAACAATCAGCCCCAGCATTTT,CASSSRLQPNNQPQHF
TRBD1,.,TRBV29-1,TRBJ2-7,TGCAGCGCCCATTCCGGGACAGGGGGGTACGAGCAGTACTTC,CSAHSGTGGYEQYF
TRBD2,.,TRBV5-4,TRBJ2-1,TGTGCCAGCAGCGACCGACTAGCGGCCGTTGAGCAGTTCTTC,CASSDRLAAVEQFF
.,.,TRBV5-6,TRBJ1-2,TGTGCCAGCAGCCAGAGGGGTGGGGGCTACACCTTC,CASSQRGGGYTF
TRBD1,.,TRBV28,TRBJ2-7,TGTGCCAGCAGTTTAGCAGGGGGCGGCGGCGAGCAGTACTTC,CASSLAGGGGEQYF
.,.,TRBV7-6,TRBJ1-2,TGTGCCAGCAGCTTAGATGAGGGTTTTAACTATGGCTACACCTTC,CASSLDEGFNYGYTF
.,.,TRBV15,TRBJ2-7,TGTGCCACCAGCGGTCGGACAGTGACCTACGAGCAGTACTTC,CATSGRTVTYEQYF
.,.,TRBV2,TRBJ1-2,TGTGCCAGCAGTGAAGGACGTTTAGCTAACTATGGCTACACCTTC,CASSEGRLANYGYTF
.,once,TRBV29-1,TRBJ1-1,TGCAGCGCGGGGTTGGGAAGGCCCCCCCTGAACACTGAAGCTTTCTTT,CSAGLGRPPLNTEAFF
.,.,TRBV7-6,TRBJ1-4,TGTGCCAGCAGCTTAACCCTCCTTGAAAAACTGTTTTTT,CASSLTLLEKLFF
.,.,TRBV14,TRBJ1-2,TGTGCCAGCAGCTCCCAGGGGTTTGGCTACACCTTC,CASSSQGFGYTF
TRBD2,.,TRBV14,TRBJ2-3,TGTGCCAGCAGCTCTTGGACTAGCGGGAGTAGTGGTACGCAGTATTTT,CASSSWTSGSSGTQYF
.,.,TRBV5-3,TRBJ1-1,TGTGCCAGAAGAACGAATCAGGGAAACACTGAAGCTTTCTTT,CARRTNQGNTEAFF
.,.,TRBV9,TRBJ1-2,TGTGCCAGCAGCGCCCAAGGTGGTTATGGCTACACCTTC,CASSAQGGYGYTF
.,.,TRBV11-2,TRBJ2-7,TGTGCCAGCAGCTTACCCTCGGATCAATGGACTCTCGAGCAGTACTTC,CASSLPSDQWTLEQYF
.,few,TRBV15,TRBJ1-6,TGTGCCACCAGCAGAGGAGGGTTGGATTCACCCCTCCACTTT,CATSRGGLDSPLHF
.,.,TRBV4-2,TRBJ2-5,TGTGCCAGCAGCCGGGACACCCAAGAGACCCAGTACTTC,CASSRDTQETQYF
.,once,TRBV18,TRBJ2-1,TGTGCCAGCTCACCACCGGCAGGGCGCAATGAGCAGTTCTTC,CASSPPAGRNEQFF
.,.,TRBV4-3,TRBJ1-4,TGCGCCAGCAGCCAAGATATCGGCTTTAATGAAAAACTGTTTTTT,CASSQDIGFNEKLFF